This TCR beta chain was profiled in a study of T cell responses to AZD1222 COVID-19 vaccine. Overall study context: The study pooled second doses at about 4 or about 12 weeks. Study results and limitations: Repertoires were obtained solely post-peak T cell response.

The table came from immunoSEQ multiplex PCR; TCRdb's copy has only in-frame clones and leaves some out. The table lists about 180,000 clones, less than 95% of them singletons, with around 2.9% in the top ten. About this clone itself: Its target is not known.

The germline V and J ends were trimmed by 0 bases and 0 bases, with 6 bases remaining between them. This CDR3 contains 15 residues. CDR1 and CDR2 (germline): SEHNR, FQNEAQ (reference sequence). This receptor was obtained from an adult in good health. J is TRBJ1-5 and V is TRBV7-9; D uncertain. The specimen comprised peripheral blood, sampled on day 0 of AZD1222 vaccination. CDR3 protein: CASSLASASNQPQHF. CDR3 coding DNA: TGTGCCAGCAGCTTAGCGAGCGCTAGCAATCAGCCCCAGCATTTT.